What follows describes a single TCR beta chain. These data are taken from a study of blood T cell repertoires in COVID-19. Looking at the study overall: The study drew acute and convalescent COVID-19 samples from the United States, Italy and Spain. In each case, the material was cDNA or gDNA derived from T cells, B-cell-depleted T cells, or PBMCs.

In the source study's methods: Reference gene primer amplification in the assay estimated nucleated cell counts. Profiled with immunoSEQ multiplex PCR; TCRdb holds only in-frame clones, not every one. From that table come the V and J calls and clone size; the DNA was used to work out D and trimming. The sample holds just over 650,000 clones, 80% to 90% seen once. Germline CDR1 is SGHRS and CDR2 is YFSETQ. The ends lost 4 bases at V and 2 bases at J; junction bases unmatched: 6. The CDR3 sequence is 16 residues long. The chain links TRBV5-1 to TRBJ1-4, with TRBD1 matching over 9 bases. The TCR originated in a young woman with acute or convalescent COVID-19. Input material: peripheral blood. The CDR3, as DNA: TGCGCCAGCAGCCCGACAGGGGGTAGTACTAATGAAAAACTGTTTTTT. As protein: CASSPTGGSTNEKLFF.